This T cell receptor (beta chain) was identified in a study of CD8 T cells in Susac syndrome. CDR1 is SGHVS and CDR2 is FQNEAQ in the germline V gene. V was cut by 7 bases and J by 6 bases, with 22 bases left in between. This CDR3 comprises 16 residues. Random hexamers were used to reverse transcribe an amount of roughly 0.5 to 1 ug RNA. The authors amplified TCR beta CDR3 across 54 Vbeta and 13 Jbeta using immunoSEQ multiplex PCR. TCRdb reanalysed the immunoSEQ multiplex PCR reads using MiXCR and keeps one entry per CDR3 protein. The sample lists 170,000 or so distinct CDR3 sequences, 93% occurring once. TCR beta sequencing was performed on blood CD8+ and CD4+ T cells. It was treatment-naive patients with stable or active relapsing-remitting disease who made up the multiple sclerosis controls. TEMRA cells were FACS-enriched and CD8+ and CD4+ T cells negatively isolated.

The sequenced sample consisted of CD4+ T cells from PBMCs. The rearrangement joins TRBV7-8 to TRBJ1-5; D remains ambiguous. This clonotype was obtained from a human donor with multiple sclerosis. CDR3 in amino acids: CASIPNIWTSIQPQHF. The CDR3 bases are TGTGCCAGCATCCCCAATATCTGGACTTCCATTCAGCCCCAGCATTTT.